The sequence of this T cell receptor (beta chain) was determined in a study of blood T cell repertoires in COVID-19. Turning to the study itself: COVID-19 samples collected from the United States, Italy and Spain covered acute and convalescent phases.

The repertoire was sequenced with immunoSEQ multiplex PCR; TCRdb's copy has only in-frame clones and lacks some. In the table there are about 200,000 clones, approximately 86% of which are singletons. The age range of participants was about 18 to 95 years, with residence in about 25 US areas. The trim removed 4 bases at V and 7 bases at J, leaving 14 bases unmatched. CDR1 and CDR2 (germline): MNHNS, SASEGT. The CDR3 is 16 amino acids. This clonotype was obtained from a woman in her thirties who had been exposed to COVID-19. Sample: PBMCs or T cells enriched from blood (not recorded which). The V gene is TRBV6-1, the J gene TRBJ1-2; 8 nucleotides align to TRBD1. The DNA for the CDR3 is TGTGCCAGCAGTGTGGACAGGGTAGCGCTACGTTTTGGCTACACCTTC. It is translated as CASSVDRVALRFGYTF.